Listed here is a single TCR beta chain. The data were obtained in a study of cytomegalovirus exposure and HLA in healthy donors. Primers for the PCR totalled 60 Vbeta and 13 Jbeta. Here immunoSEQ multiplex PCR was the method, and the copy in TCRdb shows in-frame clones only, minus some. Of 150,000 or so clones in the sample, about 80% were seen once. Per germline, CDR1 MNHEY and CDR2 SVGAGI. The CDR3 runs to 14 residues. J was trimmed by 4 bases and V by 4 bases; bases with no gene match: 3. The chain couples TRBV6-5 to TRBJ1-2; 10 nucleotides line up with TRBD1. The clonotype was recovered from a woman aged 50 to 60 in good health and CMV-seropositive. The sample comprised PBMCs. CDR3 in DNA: TGTGCCAGCAGTTGGACAGGGGGTGGCTATGGCTACACCTTC. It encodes CASSWTGGGYGYTF.